These 19 T cell receptor beta chains originate from one sample sequenced in a study of CDR3 diversity in severe acne. TCRdb re-analysed the PCR reads in MiXCR, keeping a single row per CDR3 protein. This table has approximately 79,000 distinct CDR3 sequences, about 48% appearing once. Specimen: blood. All receptors come from a male donor in good health, serving as a control.

This chain joins TRBV5-1 and TRBJ1-5; 7 nucleotides line up with TRBD1. This CDR3 region has 15 residues. Germline CDR1 is SGHRS and CDR2 is YFSETQ. Unmatched junction bases numbered 5, after V lost 0 bases and J lost 5 bases. In nucleotides, the CDR3 is TGCGCCAGCAGCTTGGATGGGACAGACCATCAGCCCCAGCATTTT. Translating it yields CASSLDGTDHQPQHF.

The chain carries TRBV20-1 and TRBJ2-7; maybe TRBD2 (6 bases). Trimming cost V 2 bases and J 0 bases, with 8 bases left between them. In germline, CDR1 is DFQATT, CDR2 SNEGSKA (reference sequence). The CDR3 totals 13 residues. The DNA for the CDR3 is TGCAGTGCTAGACTCGGGAGCTCCTACGAGCAGTACTTC. It encodes CSARLGSSYEQYF.

This clonotype was recorded once. CDR3 sequence: CASHFSGQGGYNEQFF. For the CDR3, the DNA is TGCGCCAGTCACTTCTCCGGACAGGGGGGATACAATGAGCAGTTCTTC. The chain links TRBV5-1 to TRBJ2-1; 10 nucleotides match TRBD1. The CDR3 consists of 16 residues. CDR1 is SGHRS and CDR2 is YFSETQ in the germline V gene. V lost 8 bases and J lost 4; bases outside the gene matches: 12.

This clonotype was counted between two and nine times. This chain links TRBV9 with TRBJ1-1, with D possibly being TRBD1 (5 bases). Deletions cut 7 bases from V and 0 bases from J, with 10 bases between. CDR1 is SGDLS, CDR2 YYNGEE, per germline. The CDR3 is made up of 13 amino acids. The CDR3 region has the DNA TGTGCCAGCCAGCAAGGGGTGAACACTGAAGCTTTCTTT. Encoded protein: CASQQGVNTEAFF.

As regards this clonotype: One base away lies a much larger clone, so this may be a sequencing read error. J is TRBJ2-3 and V is TRBV6-5, with TRBD2 as a possible D gene (6 bases). Germline lookup yields CDR1 MNHEY and CDR2 SVGAGI. V was shortened by 6 bases and J by 8 bases, with 15 bases between the two germline ends. The CDR3 length is 13 residues. CDR3 loop: CASRADWGGTQYF. Written as DNA, the CDR3 is TGTGCCAGCAGAGCGGACTGGGGAGGTACGCAGTATTTT.

The sample holds a few counts of this clonotype. The CDR3 DNA is TGCAGTGCTAGAGGCGGCAGGGTGGGGGAGACCCAGTACTTC. Translation gives CSARGGRVGETQYF. The chain recombines TRBV20-1 with TRBJ2-5; D perhaps matches TRBD1 (5 bases). V lost 1 base and J 5 bases, leaving 14 bases between the germline ends. The CDR3 is 14 amino acids. The germline V gene encodes CDR1 DFQATT and CDR2 SNEGSKA (reference sequence).

By proportion, this clonotype is medium-sized. The chain recombines TRBV15 with TRBJ1-5; unclear D gene. Germline CDR1 is LNHNV and CDR2 is YYDKDF (reference sequence). This CDR3 has 14 amino acids. V was cut by 0 bases and J by 6 bases, with 9 bases left in between. DNA for the CDR3: TGTGCCACCAGCAGAGATCTCCCTAGTCAGCCCCAGCATTTT. Translating it yields CATSRDLPSQPQHF.

Sample share makes this clonotype medium-sized. The rearrangement uses TRBV5-1 and TRBJ1-1; D might be TRBD1 (5 bases). This CDR3 contains 13 residues. Germline V gives CDR1 SGHRS, CDR2 YFSETQ. V lost 4 bases and J 1 base, leaving 8 bases between the germline ends. CDR3 protein: CASSKGKNTEAFF. The CDR3 nucleotides are TGCGCCAGCAGCAAGGGGAAGAACACTGAAGCTTTCTTT.

This rearrangement joins TRBV12-3 or TRBV12-4 to TRBJ1-1; the D gene is possibly TRBD1 (6 bases). The CDR3 spans 14 residues. Trimming pared 5 bases from V and 1 base from J, leaving 11 bases between. This chain's CDR3 is CASSRRGTNTEAFF. CDR3 coding DNA: TGTGCCAGCAGTCGCAGGGGAACGAACACTGAAGCTTTCTTT.

The V gene is TRBV7-9, the J gene TRBJ2-7; 16 bases are shared with TRBD2. Germline assignment: CDR1 SEHNR and CDR2 FQNEAQ (reference sequence). The CDR3 has 15 amino acids. Trimming took 8 bases from V and 8 from J; bases not matched to a gene: 9. CDR3 region: CASGSGLAGGYKQYF. The CDR3 DNA is TGTGCCAGCGGCTCGGGACTAGCGGGGGGGTACAAGCAGTACTTC.

The rearrangement joins TRBV19 to TRBJ1-5, with a possible D match to TRBD1 (5 bases). The germline V gene encodes CDR1 LNHDA and CDR2 SQIVND (reference sequence). V lost 10 bases, J lost 5 bases, and 18 bases lay in between. CDR3 length: 14 amino acids. The CDR3 coding sequence is TGTGCCACCGACAGTAGACAAGGCCATCAGCCCCAGCATTTT. Its protein is CATDSRQGHQPQHF.

In this sample, this clonotype turned up once. The chain joins TRBV5-6 to TRBJ2-1, with 9 nucleotides matching TRBD1. Germline V CDR1 and CDR2: SGHDT, YYEEEE. Losses at the gene ends were 1 base for V and 3 bases for J; bases not matched to a gene: 2. The CDR3 is made up of 15 amino acids. CDR3 coding DNA: TGTGCCAGCAGCTTGTACAGGGGGCACTACAATGAGCAGTTCTTC. It codes for CASSLYRGHYNEQFF.

The table lists this clonotype with a count of one. The chain has TRBV10-3 and TRBJ2-7; D ambiguous. CDR1 and CDR2 (germline): ENHRY, SYGVKD. With 4 bases removed from V and 7 bases from J, the gap between germline ends came to 17 bases. The CDR3 has 14 residues. The CDR3 DNA is TGTGCCATCAGTGCCCCCTCTCTACCGAATGAGCAGTACTTC. Translating gives CAISAPSLPNEQYF.

Note on this clonotype: One junction end disagrees with the germline gene, perhaps due to a read error. The rearrangement uses TRBV19 and TRBJ2-7; unclear D gene. The germline gives CDR1 LNHDA, CDR2 SQIVND (reference sequence). This CDR3 region has 15 residues. CDR3 region: CARSMFHNTPYEQYF. CDR3 in DNA: TGTGCCCGTAGTATGTTTCACAACACCCCCTACGAGCAGTACTTC.

Within the sample, this clonotype is medium-sized. The V gene is TRBV11-1, the J gene TRBJ2-5; the match to TRBD2 covers 7 bases. J lost 5 bases, V lost 3 bases, and 3 bases had no gene match. CDR1 and CDR2 (germline): SGHAT, FQDESV (reference sequence). This CDR3 has 13 residues. CDR3 in amino acids: CASSLGLMETQYF. The CDR3 nucleotides read TGTGCCAGCAGCTTGGGACTAATGGAGACCCAGTACTTC.

This clonotype was found a few times. The CDR3 protein is CASSPLQGTNQPQHF. The CDR3 DNA sequence: TGTGCCAGCAGCCCTCTACAGGGAACCAATCAGCCCCAGCATTTT. The chain is built from TRBV2 and TRBJ1-5; TRBD1 might be the D (6 bases). The CDR3 contains 15 residues. Germline CDR1 is SNHLY and CDR2 is FYNNEI. Trimming stripped 6 bases from V and 3 bases from J, with 15 bases between.

This clonotype was seen only a few times. The rearrangement links TRBV2 to TRBJ1-4; 11 bases line up with TRBD1. The CDR3 length is 13 residues. CDR1 SNHLY and CDR2 FYNNEI come from the germline V gene. V shed 5 bases and J 11 bases; nucleotides not matched to a gene: 4. Written as DNA, the CDR3 is TGTGCCAGCAGTCGGGACAGGGGGGTGAAACTGTTTTTT. Amino acids: CASSRDRGVKLFF.

In the case of this clonotype: A clone one base away is much larger, so this may be a read error. The chain joins TRBV27 to TRBJ2-7; unclear D gene. CDR1 and CDR2 (germline): MNHEY, SMNVEV (reference sequence). This CDR3 has 13 residues. For the CDR3, the DNA is TGTGCCAGCAGTTTCACCCCCTCCCACGAGCAGTACTTC. Amino acid sequence: CASSFTPSHEQYF.

This clonotype is judged medium-sized (0.01 to 0.1%). The chain employs TRBV20-1 and TRBJ1-5; D remains unclear. There are 15 residues in the CDR3. The germline V gene has CDR1 DFQATT and CDR2 SNEGSKA (reference sequence). Trimming stripped 0 bases from V and 4 bases from J, with 13 bases between. For the CDR3, the DNA is TGCAGTGCTAGAGATAATAGGGCCTGGAATCAGCCCCAGCATTTT. Residues: CSARDNRAWNQPQHF.